Each of the 19 T cell receptor beta chains below was sequenced from the same sample in a study of blood T cell repertoires in COVID-19. Here immunoSEQ multiplex PCR was the method, and the copy in TCRdb shows in-frame clones only, minus some. This table holds 65,000 to 70,000 clones, 85% to 90% found once. The sample taken for sequencing was peripheral blood. The receptor set was obtained from an elderly man with acute or convalescent COVID-19.

Here the CDR3 DNA reads TGTGCCTGGAGTCGGCAGGGCGGCGAGCAGTACTTC. It specifies CAWSRQGGEQYF. The chain uses TRBV30 and TRBJ2-7; maybe TRBD1 (5 bases). This CDR3 contains 12 residues. The ends were cut back, 2 bases at V and 6 bases at J, with 11 bases in the middle. Germline values: CDR1 GTSNPN, CDR2 SVGIG (reference sequence). Looking up the rest from reference TRBV30 and TRBJ2-7 gives the full variable domain: SQTIHQWPATLVQPVGSPLSLECTVEGTSNPNLYWYRQAAGRGLQLLFYSVGIGQISSEVPQNLSASRPQDRQFILSSKKLLLSDSGFYLCAWSRQGGEQYFGPGTRLTVT.

The J gene is TRBJ1-6, the V gene TRBV5-1; a possible D gene is TRBD1 (6 bases). The V gene lost 0 bases and the J gene lost 6 bases, with 7 bases spanning the gap. The CDR3 covers 14 residues. CDR1 and CDR2 from the germline V gene are SGHRS and YFSETQ. This CDR3 is CASSLGQVNSPLHF. CDR3 nucleotide sequence: TGCGCCAGCAGCTTGGGACAGGTTAATTCACCCCTCCACTTT.

This chain joins TRBV4-2 and TRBJ2-7; perhaps TRBD2 as D (6 bases). The germline V and J ends were trimmed by 4 bases and 3 bases, with 13 bases remaining between them. The germline CDR1 and CDR2 sequences are LGHNA and YNFKEQ. The CDR3 is 14 amino acids. CDR3 sequence reads: CASSPWTTSYEQYF. The CDR3 DNA reads TGTGCCAGCAGCCCGTGGACTACTAGCTACGAGCAGTACTTC.

The chain is built from TRBV3-1 (or the pseudogene TRBV3-2) and TRBJ1-3; 9 bases fit TRBD1. J lost 0 bases, V lost 1 base, and 1 base had no gene match. Germline CDR1 is LGHDT and CDR2 is YNNKEL (reference sequence). The CDR3 has 16 residues. DNA of the CDR3: TGTGCCAGCAGCCAAGGGACAGGGGCCTCTGGAAACACCATATATTTT. It is translated as CASSQGTGASGNTIYF.

The chain links TRBV18 to TRBJ2-7; 9 bases match TRBD1. Germline V gene data show CDR1 as KGHSH and CDR2 as LQKENI. The CDR3 totals 14 residues. V dropped 2 bases and J dropped 2; count of bases not matched to a gene: 1. This chain's CDR3 is CASSPGTGTYEQYF. The DNA of the CDR3 is TGTGCCAGCTCACCAGGGACAGGGACCTACGAGCAGTACTTC.

This chain links TRBV11-2 with TRBJ2-7; TRBD1 might be the D (6 bases). Germline V gene lookup returns CDR1 SGHAT and CDR2 FQNNGV. The CDR3 has 14 residues. V shed 5 bases and J shed 1 base, with 12 bases lying between them. The CDR3 nucleotides read TGTGCCAGCAGCCGGACAGTATCATCCTACGAGCAGTACTTC. Its protein is CASSRTVSSYEQYF.

The rearrangement uses TRBV6-5 and TRBJ2-3, with D perhaps matching TRBD1 (5 bases). With 7 bases removed from V and 1 base from J, the gap between germline ends came to 12 bases. There are 14 residues in the CDR3. Germline V gene sequence: CDR1 MNHEY, CDR2 SVGAGI. DNA of the CDR3: TGTGCCAGCAAGGTGGAAGGGGGCACAGATACGCAGTATTTT. This sequence encodes CASKVEGGTDTQYF.

The chain carries TRBV25-1 and TRBJ2-1; D ambiguous. With 5 bases removed from V and 2 bases from J, the gap between germline ends came to 13 bases. This CDR3 is 15 amino acids long. Germline V gene data show CDR1 as MGHDK and CDR2 as SYGVNS. The CDR3 region is CASSRVETPYNEQFF. CDR3 in DNA: TGTGCCAGCAGTCGGGTCGAAACACCCTACAATGAGCAGTTCTTC. Looking up the rest from reference TRBV25-1 and TRBJ2-1 gives the full variable domain: EADIYQTPRYLVIGTGKKITLECSQTMGHDKMYWYQQDPGMELHLIHYSYGVNSTEKGDLSSESTVSRIRTEHFPLTLESARPSHTSQYLCASSRVETPYNEQFFGPGTRLTVL.

The chain is built from TRBV29-1 and TRBJ2-7; TRBD2 agrees at 10 bases. Germline trimming cut 1 base from V and 6 bases from J; bases unmatched to any gene: 6. From germline, CDR1 is SQVTM and CDR2 ANQGSEA. The length of the CDR3 is 14 residues. CDR3 protein: CSVEVLAGVIEQYF. DNA for the CDR3: TGCAGCGTTGAAGTCCTAGCGGGAGTGATCGAGCAGTACTTC.

V gene TRBV6-5 combines with J gene TRBJ1-1; possible D gene TRBD1, 6 bases. Germline lookup yields CDR1 MNHEY and CDR2 SVGAGI. Deletions cut 6 bases from V and 0 bases from J, with 11 bases between. The CDR3 length is 14 residues. The CDR3 DNA reads as TGTGCCAGCAGACCTAGACAGGTGAACACTGAAGCTTTCTTT. This translates into CASRPRQVNTEAFF.

The V call is TRBV7-9, the J call TRBJ2-1; D call uncertain. The V and J ends lost 5 bases and 8 bases respectively, with 22 bases between them. CDR3 length equals 16 residues. Germline assignment: CDR1 SEHNR and CDR2 FQNEAQ (reference sequence). The CDR3: CASSAAVGGRYDEQFF. The DNA for the CDR3 is TGTGCCAGCAGCGCCGCTGTCGGCGGTCGATACGATGAGCAGTTCTTC.

V and J are TRBV5-4 and TRBJ1-2; weak D call: TRBD1 (5 bases). Germline CDR1 is SGHNT and CDR2 is YYREEE (reference sequence). V lost 1 base to trimming and J lost 0 bases, with 10 bases between them. The CDR3 covers 15 residues. The CDR3 protein is CASSLNRQTNYGYTF. CDR3 in DNA: TGTGCCAGCAGCTTGAACAGACAGACTAACTATGGCTACACCTTC.

V and J are TRBV5-8 and TRBJ1-2; possible D gene TRBD1, 5 bases. Germline V gene sequence: CDR1 SGHTS, CDR2 YDEGEE. V gave up 7 bases and J gave up 8 bases, with 18 bases separating them. The CDR3 is 13 residues long. CDR3 sequence reads: CASESGSLWGYTF. In DNA form, the CDR3 reads TGTGCCAGCGAGTCAGGGTCTCTATGGGGCTACACCTTC.

The genes are TRBV6-6 and TRBJ2-7, with D uncertain. Deletions cut 0 bases from V and 5 bases from J, with 8 bases between. The germline V gene encodes CDR1 MNHNY and CDR2 SVGAGI (reference sequence). This CDR3 spans 13 amino acids. CDR3 DNA: TGTGCCAGCAGTTACTCGGCAGTCGACGAGCAGTACTTC. Protein sequence: CASSYSAVDEQYF.

The chain uses TRBV19 and TRBJ2-7, with TRBD1 matching 8 bases. Germline CDR1 is LNHDA and CDR2 is SQIVND (reference sequence). Germline trimming cut 4 bases from V and 7 bases from J; bases unmatched to any gene: 6. CDR3 length: 13 residues. The CDR3 sequence: CASSTRQGTEQYF. The CDR3 DNA follows: TGTGCCAGTAGTACAAGACAGGGGACTGAGCAGTACTTC.

The chain has TRBV7-8 and TRBJ1-5; D not certain. Per germline, CDR1 SGHVS and CDR2 FQNEAQ. The CDR3 totals 14 residues. The ends were cut back, 7 bases at V and 0 bases at J, with 10 bases in the middle. The CDR3, as DNA: TGTGCCAGCACGGGGAGGCATAGCAATCAGCCCCAGCATTTT. Encoded protein: CASTGRHSNQPQHF.

The chain couples TRBV27 to TRBJ2-3, with D perhaps matching TRBD2 (6 bases). CDR1 is MNHEY and CDR2 is SMNVEV in the germline V gene (reference sequence). This CDR3 spans 14 amino acids. The V gene lost 2 bases and the J gene lost 2 bases, with 8 bases spanning the gap. The CDR3 sequence is CASSLKRVTDTQYF. CDR3 nucleotide sequence: TGTGCCAGCAGTTTAAAGCGGGTCACAGATACGCAGTATTTT.

This clone was observed once. The chain carries TRBV19 and TRBJ2-2; D uncertain. The CDR3 has 14 residues. CDR1 LNHDA and CDR2 SQIVND come from the germline V gene (reference sequence). Trimming left V 5 bases short and J 2 bases short, with 9 bases between. CDR3 amino acids: CASSPYRNTGELFF. In DNA, the CDR3 is TGTGCCAGTAGTCCCTACCGCAACACCGGGGAGCTGTTTTTT.

This clone was counted once. This chain joins TRBV6-4 and TRBJ2-7; 7 positions agree with TRBD1. Germline loops: CDR1 MRHNA, CDR2 SNTAGT. The CDR3 length is 16 residues. The V gene end was trimmed by 7 bases and the J gene end by 0 bases; junction bases not matched to a gene: 12. CDR3 nucleotides: TGTGCCAGCAACGTCCCCCGTGACAGGGCCTCCTACGAGCAGTACTTC. It encodes CASNVPRDRASYEQYF.